The 21 T cell receptor beta chains below come from one sample, sequenced in a study of vaccination and CD4 T cells after COVID-19. The Oncomine TCR Beta short-read assay generated sequence data from the DNA of cultured CD4+ T cells. TCRdb reanalysed the PCR reads using MiXCR and keeps one entry per CDR3 protein. The data contain fewer than 5,000 distinct CDR3 sequences, approximately 71% of them singletons. Treatment reported: roughly 11-day PBMC culture with coronavirus spike peptide pools or control peptides (ViraFEST assay). CD4+ T lymphocytes from the unexposed donor were collected before the COVID-19 pandemic (2011-2018). These receptors have no known antigen. Sequencing was done on a sample of CD4+ T cells from blood, cultured in vitro. The origin of the receptors is a human donor in good health.

V and J are TRBV6-1 and TRBJ2-1; 12 nucleotides align to TRBD2. Germline V gene data show CDR1 as MNHNS and CDR2 as SASEGT. Germline trimming cut 5 bases from V and 9 bases from J; bases unmatched to any gene: 8. The CDR3 runs to 15 residues. The CDR3 DNA reads TGTGCCAGCAGTAAACGACTAGCGGGAGAAATTGAGCAGTTCTTC. The encoded protein is CASSKRLAGEIEQFF.

This chain joins TRBV19 and TRBJ2-7; 7 bases agree with TRBD2. V dropped 4 bases and J dropped 3; count of bases not matched to a gene: 6. Germline lookup yields CDR1 LNHDA and CDR2 SQIVND (reference sequence). CDR3 length: 14 amino acids. This CDR3 reads CASSKGLVGYEQYF. The CDR3 coding sequence is TGTGCCAGTAGTAAAGGACTAGTAGGCTACGAGCAGTACTTC.

This clonotype was observed a handful of times. The V gene is TRBV20-1, the J gene TRBJ2-5; 10 positions match TRBD2. CDR1 and CDR2 from the germline V gene are DFQATT and SNEGSKA (reference sequence). The CDR3 consists of 15 residues. The J segment lost 3 bases and the V segment lost 6 bases, leaving 10 bases of the junction unmatched. The CDR3 nucleotides are TGCAGTGCCCCACCCCCCGGGACTAGCGAAGAGACCCAGTACTTC. Residues: CSAPPPGTSEETQYF.

V and J are TRBV6-5 and TRBJ2-5; tentatively, D is TRBD1 (6 bases). CDR1 and CDR2 (germline): MNHEY, SVGAGI. V was shortened by 0 bases and J by 5 bases, with 13 bases between the two germline ends. The CDR3 is made up of 15 amino acids. CDR3 sequence (DNA): TGTGCCAGCAGTTACTCTGTCCAGGGGTCGGAGACCCAGTACTTC. Its protein product is CASSYSVQGSETQYF.

In the case of this clonotype: Being one base from a much bigger clone, this may be a read error. This chain links TRBV7-9 with TRBJ2-5; D remains ambiguous. CDR1 is SEHNR and CDR2 is FQNEAQ in the germline V gene (reference sequence). V was shortened by 0 bases and J by 10 bases, with 12 bases between the two germline ends. CDR3 length: 13 amino acids. In nucleotides, the CDR3 is TGTGCCAGCAGCTTAGCCGATCAAGTGATCCAGTACTTC. Translating gives CASSLADQVIQYF.

The rearrangement joins TRBV27 to TRBJ1-2, with a weak D call TRBD1 (5 bases). V was cut by 1 base and J by 8 bases, with 17 bases left in between. Germline V lookup: CDR1 MNHEY, CDR2 SMNVEV (reference sequence). The CDR3 runs to 15 residues. CDR3 region: CASSLYPGQGSGYTF. CDR3 in DNA: TGTGCCAGCAGTTTATACCCCGGCCAGGGTTCGGGCTACACCTTC.

Here the CDR3 DNA reads TGTGCCAGCAGCCCCCGCCCCGGGACCCGGACCTATGGCTACACCTTC. It encodes CASSPRPGTRTYGYTF. V and J are TRBV7-2 and TRBJ1-2; the D gene is possibly TRBD1 (5 bases). Germline V gene data show CDR1 as SGHTA and CDR2 as FQGNSA. V shed 5 bases and J shed 4 bases, with 20 bases lying between them. The CDR3 consists of 16 residues.

The chain couples TRBV27 to TRBJ1-1; 9 bases are a match to TRBD1. The V segment lost 11 bases and the J segment 6 bases; nucleotides outside the gene matches: 10. The germline V gene has CDR1 MNHEY and CDR2 SMNVEV (reference sequence). The CDR3 covers 13 residues. DNA for the CDR3: TGTGCCCCAGGCACAGGGGGCAGACCTGAAGCTTTCTTT. Translating gives CAPGTGGRPEAFF.

The rearrangement uses TRBV7-9 and TRBJ1-1; D unresolved. CDR3 length: 16 residues. In germline, CDR1 is SEHNR, CDR2 FQNEAQ (reference sequence). Trimming cost V 1 base and J 0 bases, with 12 bases left between them. Here the CDR3 reads CASSLVGRGVNTEAFF. In DNA form, the CDR3 reads TGTGCCAGCAGCTTAGTGGGCCGGGGTGTGAACACTGAAGCTTTCTTT. Using reference TRBV7-9 and TRBJ1-1 for the parts outside the CDR3, the full variable domain is DTGVSQNPRHKITKRGQNVTFRCDPISEHNRLYWYRQTLGQGPEFLTYFQNEAQLEKSRLLSDRFSAERPKGSFSTLEIQRTEQGDSAMYLCASSLVGRGVNTEAFFGQGTRLTVV.

The chain combines TRBV19 with TRBJ2-4; tentative D call: TRBD2 (6 bases). Germline V gene sequence: CDR1 LNHDA, CDR2 SQIVND (reference sequence). The CDR3 consists of 14 residues. V was pared by 7 bases and J by 5 bases, with 15 bases between. CDR3 sequence: CASTRGTNQNIQYF. The CDR3 nucleotides are TGTGCCAGTACCCGGGGGACCAACCAAAACATTCAGTACTTC.

The J gene is TRBJ2-2, the V gene TRBV2; no definite D call. V shed 3 bases and J shed 7 bases, with 9 bases lying between them. Germline V gene lookup returns CDR1 SNHLY and CDR2 FYNNEI. This CDR3 is 13 amino acids long. The CDR3 coding sequence is TGTGCCAGCAGTGAGGCTAGGTACGGGGAGCTGTTTTTT. It encodes CASSEARYGELFF.

In this sample, this clonotype is medium-sized (0.01 to 0.1%). V gene TRBV5-6 combines with J gene TRBJ2-4; perhaps D is TRBD1 or TRBD2 (5 bases each). The CDR3 has 14 residues. Trimming removed 1 base from V and 9 bases from J, with 14 bases in between. The germline gives CDR1 SGHDT, CDR2 YYEEEE. The CDR3 coding sequence is TGTGCCAGCAGCTTGCTACCCGGGGCGATCATTCAGTACTTC. Its translation is CASSLLPGAIIQYF.

The rearrangement uses TRBV6-5 and TRBJ1-5; D is uncertain. V was trimmed by 0 bases and J by 3 bases, leaving 3 bases between them. Germline V gene data show CDR1 as MNHEY and CDR2 as SVGAGI. This CDR3 has 13 amino acids. CDR3 region: CASSYSPNQPQHF. The CDR3 nucleotides read TGTGCCAGCAGTTACTCACCCAATCAGCCCCAGCATTTT.

V gene TRBV20-1 combines with J gene TRBJ1-2; D is uncertain. Trimming shortened V by 0 bases and J by 0 bases, and 14 bases separated the two germline ends. The V gene's germline CDR1 is DFQATT and CDR2 SNEGSKA (reference sequence). The CDR3 length is 16 residues. DNA of the CDR3: TGCAGTGCTAGAGATGAGGTTTGGGTTTCTAACTATGGCTACACCTTC. Translation: CSARDEVWVSNYGYTF.

The rearrangement links TRBV2 to TRBJ1-2; the match to TRBD1 covers 8 bases. Germline CDR1 is SNHLY and CDR2 is FYNNEI. This CDR3 spans 14 amino acids. V shed 1 base, J shed 8 bases, and the junction held 6 bases outside the gene matches. The CDR3 loop reads CASSEELGTGGYTF. The CDR3 region has the DNA TGTGCCAGCAGTGAAGAGCTTGGGACAGGAGGCTACACCTTC.

J is TRBJ1-6 and V is TRBV20-1, with D uncertain. The CDR3 is 13 residues long. V lost 3 bases and J lost 4, with 7 bases in between. Germline V gene sequence: CDR1 DFQATT, CDR2 SNEGSKA (reference sequence). The CDR3 spells CSASADYNSPLHF. As DNA, the CDR3 is TGCAGTGCTAGCGCCGATTATAATTCACCCCTCCACTTT.

The chain has TRBV7-2 and TRBJ2-5; perhaps TRBD1 as D (5 bases). Trimming removed 1 base from V and 7 bases from J, with 13 bases in between. The CDR3 consists of 14 residues. The germline V gene encodes CDR1 SGHTA and CDR2 FQGNSA. This CDR3 is CASSLGGVVTTQYF. The CDR3 DNA reads as TGTGCCAGCAGCTTAGGGGGCGTGGTCACGACCCAGTACTTC.

This chain uses TRBV20-1 with TRBJ2-2; D perhaps matches TRBD2 (5 bases). Germline CDR1 DFQATT, CDR2 SNEGSKA (reference sequence). CDR3 length equals 16 residues. V lost 0 bases and J lost 6, with 17 bases in between. The CDR3 loop reads CSARDEQLLRAGELFF. The CDR3 DNA follows: TGCAGTGCTAGAGACGAACAGCTCCTGAGGGCCGGGGAGCTGTTTTTT.

This chain joins TRBV15 and TRBJ1-2; D uncertain. The V end was cut by 2 bases, the J end by 3 bases, with 16 bases between. The CDR3 is 16 residues long. Germline V gene data show CDR1 as LNHNV and CDR2 as YYDKDF (reference sequence). The CDR3 region is CATSRPQVRRDYGYTF. CDR3 sequence (DNA): TGTGCCACCAGCAGACCTCAGGTACGCCGGGACTATGGCTACACCTTC.

The chain couples TRBV15 to TRBJ1-5; D remains ambiguous. The germline V gene has CDR1 LNHNV and CDR2 YYDKDF (reference sequence). Trimming took 0 bases from V and 7 from J, leaving 7 bases between them. This CDR3 spans 13 amino acids. The CDR3 DNA follows: TGTGCCACCAGCAGAGATCCGGGACAGCCCCAGCATTTT. It specifies CATSRDPGQPQHF.

The chain employs TRBV24-1 and TRBJ2-3, with 7 nucleotides matching TRBD2. CDR3 size: 15 residues. The germline V gene has CDR1 KGHDR and CDR2 SFDVKD. Trimming removed 6 bases from V and 5 bases from J; junction bases left unmatched: 10. CDR3 DNA sequence: TGTGCCACCAGTCGGGGGGATGTCAGTATAGATACGCAGTATTTT. Translating gives CATSRGDVSIDTQYF.